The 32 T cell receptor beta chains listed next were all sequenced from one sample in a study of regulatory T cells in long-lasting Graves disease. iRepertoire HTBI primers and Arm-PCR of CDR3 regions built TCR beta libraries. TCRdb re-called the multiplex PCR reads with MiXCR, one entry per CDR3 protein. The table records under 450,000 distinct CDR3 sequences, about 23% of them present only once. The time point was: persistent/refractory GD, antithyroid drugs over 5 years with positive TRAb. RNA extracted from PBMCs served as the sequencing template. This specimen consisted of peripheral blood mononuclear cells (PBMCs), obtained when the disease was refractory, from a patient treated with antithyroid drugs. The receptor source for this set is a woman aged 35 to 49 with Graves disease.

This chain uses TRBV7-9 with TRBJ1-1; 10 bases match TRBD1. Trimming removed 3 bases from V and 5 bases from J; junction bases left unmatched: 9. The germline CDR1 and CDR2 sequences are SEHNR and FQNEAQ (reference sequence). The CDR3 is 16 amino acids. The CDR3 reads CASSFPIGQGGTEAFF. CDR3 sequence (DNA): TGTGCCAGCAGCTTCCCTATTGGACAGGGGGGAACTGAAGCTTTCTTT.

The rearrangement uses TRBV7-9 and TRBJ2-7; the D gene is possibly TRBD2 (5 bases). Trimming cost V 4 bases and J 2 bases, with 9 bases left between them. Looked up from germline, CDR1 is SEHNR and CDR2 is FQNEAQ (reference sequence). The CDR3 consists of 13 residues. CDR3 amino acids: CASSSDWAYEQYF. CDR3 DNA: TGTGCCAGCAGCTCGGACTGGGCCTACGAGCAGTACTTC.

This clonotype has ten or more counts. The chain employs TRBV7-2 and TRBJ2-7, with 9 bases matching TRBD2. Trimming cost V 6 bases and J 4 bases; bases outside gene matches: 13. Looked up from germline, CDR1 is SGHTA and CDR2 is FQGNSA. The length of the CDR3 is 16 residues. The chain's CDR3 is CASSWGVAGEAYEQYF. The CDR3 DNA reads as TGTGCCAGCAGTTGGGGGGTAGCGGGAGAGGCGTACGAGCAGTACTTC.

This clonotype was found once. CDR3 region: CSVPDTSNYGYTF. CDR3 DNA: TGCAGCGTACCTGACACCTCTAACTATGGCTACACCTTC. The V gene is TRBV29-1, the J gene TRBJ1-2, with unresolved D. V gave up 6 bases and J gave up 0 bases, with 11 bases separating them. CDR3 length: 13 amino acids. CDR1 and CDR2 from the germline V gene are SQVTM and ANQGSEA.

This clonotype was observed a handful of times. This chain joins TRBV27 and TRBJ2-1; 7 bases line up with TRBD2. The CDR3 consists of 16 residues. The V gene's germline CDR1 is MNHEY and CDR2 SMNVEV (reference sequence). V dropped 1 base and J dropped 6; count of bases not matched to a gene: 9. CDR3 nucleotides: TGTGCCAGCAGTTTATACCAGCGGGGAAGATTCAATGAGCAGTTCTTC. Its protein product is CASSLYQRGRFNEQFF.

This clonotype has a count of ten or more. CDR3 DNA: TGTGCCAGCAGTTTCAGTTGGGTCGGACAAGAGACCCAGTACTTC. This sequence encodes CASSFSWVGQETQYF. The chain recombines TRBV12-3 or TRBV12-4 with TRBJ2-5, with unresolved D. The CDR3 covers 15 residues. V was shortened by 3 bases and J by 2 bases, with 13 bases between the two germline ends.

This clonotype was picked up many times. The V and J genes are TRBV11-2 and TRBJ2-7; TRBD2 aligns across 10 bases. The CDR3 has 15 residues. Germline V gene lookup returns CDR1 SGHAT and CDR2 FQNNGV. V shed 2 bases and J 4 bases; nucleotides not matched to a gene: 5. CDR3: CASSLNSGRGYEQYF. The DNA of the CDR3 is TGTGCCAGCAGCTTAAACAGCGGGAGGGGTTACGAGCAGTACTTC.

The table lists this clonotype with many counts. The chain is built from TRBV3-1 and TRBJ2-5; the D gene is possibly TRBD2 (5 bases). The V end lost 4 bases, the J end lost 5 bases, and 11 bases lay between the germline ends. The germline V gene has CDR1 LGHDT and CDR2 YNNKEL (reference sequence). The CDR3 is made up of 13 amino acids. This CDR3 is CASSLPKRETQYF. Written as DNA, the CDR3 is TGTGCCAGCAGCCTACCAAAGCGGGAGACCCAGTACTTC.

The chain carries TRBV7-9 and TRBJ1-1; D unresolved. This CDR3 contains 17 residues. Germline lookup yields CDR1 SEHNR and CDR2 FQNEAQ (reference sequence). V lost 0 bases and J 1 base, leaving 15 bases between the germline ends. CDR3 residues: CASSLARYENSNTEAFF. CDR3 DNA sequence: TGTGCCAGCAGCTTAGCGCGGTATGAAAATTCGAACACTGAAGCTTTCTTT.

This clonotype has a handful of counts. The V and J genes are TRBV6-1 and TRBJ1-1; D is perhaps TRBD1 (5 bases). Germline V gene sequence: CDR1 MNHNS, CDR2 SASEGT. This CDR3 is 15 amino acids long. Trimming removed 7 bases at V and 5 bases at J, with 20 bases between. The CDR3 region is CASIPLRGVGTEAFF. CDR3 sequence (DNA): TGTGCCAGCATCCCCTTGAGGGGCGTGGGGACTGAAGCTTTCTTT.

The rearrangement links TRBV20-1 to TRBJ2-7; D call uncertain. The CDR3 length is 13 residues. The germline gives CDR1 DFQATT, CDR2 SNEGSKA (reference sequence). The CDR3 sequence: CSPTPAVDYEQYF. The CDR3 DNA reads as TGCAGCCCTACCCCCGCAGTAGACTACGAGCAGTACTTC.

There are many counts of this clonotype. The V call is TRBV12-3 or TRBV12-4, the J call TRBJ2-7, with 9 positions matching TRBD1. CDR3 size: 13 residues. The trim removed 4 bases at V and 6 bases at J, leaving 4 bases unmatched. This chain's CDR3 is CASSWGQGPEQYF. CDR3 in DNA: TGTGCCAGCAGTTGGGGACAGGGCCCCGAGCAGTACTTC.

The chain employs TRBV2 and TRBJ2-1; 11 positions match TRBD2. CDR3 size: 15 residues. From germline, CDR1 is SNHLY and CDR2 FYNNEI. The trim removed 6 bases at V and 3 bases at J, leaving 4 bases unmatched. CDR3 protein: CASRKGLAVYNEQFF. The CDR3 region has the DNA TGTGCCAGCAGGAAGGGACTAGCGGTCTACAATGAGCAGTTCTTC.

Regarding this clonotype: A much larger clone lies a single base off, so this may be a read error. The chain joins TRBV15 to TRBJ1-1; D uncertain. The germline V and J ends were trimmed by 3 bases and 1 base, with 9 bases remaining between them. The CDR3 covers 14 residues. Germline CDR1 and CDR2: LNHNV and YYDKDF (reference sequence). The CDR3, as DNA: TGTGCCACCAGCAGCTCGAAGGCGAACACTGAAGCTTTCTTT. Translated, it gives CATSSSKANTEAFF.

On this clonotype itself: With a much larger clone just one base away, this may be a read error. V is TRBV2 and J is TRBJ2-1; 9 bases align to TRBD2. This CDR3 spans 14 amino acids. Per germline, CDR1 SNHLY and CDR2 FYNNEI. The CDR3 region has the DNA TGTGCCGGCAGGGGGGGGACTAGCACCCTACGGCAGTTCTTC. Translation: CAGRGGTSTLRQFF. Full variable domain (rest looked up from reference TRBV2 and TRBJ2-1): EPEVTQTPSHQVTQMGQEVILRCVPISNHLYFYWYRQILGQKVEFLVSFYNNEISEKSEIFDDQFSVERPDGSNFTLKIRSTKLEDSAMYFCAGRGGTSTLRQFFGPGTRLTVL.

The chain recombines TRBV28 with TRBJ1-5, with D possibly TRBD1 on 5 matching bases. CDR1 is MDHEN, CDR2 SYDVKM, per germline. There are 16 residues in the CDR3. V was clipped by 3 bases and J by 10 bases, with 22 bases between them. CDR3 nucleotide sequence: TGTGCCAGCAGTTTTTGGGGGTATGACCCCTCACATCCCCAGCATTTT. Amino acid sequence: CASSFWGYDPSHPQHF.

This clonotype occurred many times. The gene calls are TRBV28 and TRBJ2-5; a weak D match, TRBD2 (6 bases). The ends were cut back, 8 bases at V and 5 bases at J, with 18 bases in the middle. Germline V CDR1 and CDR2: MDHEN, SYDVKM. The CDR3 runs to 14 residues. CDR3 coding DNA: TGTGCCAGCGAACCCCGGCGGGATTTCGAGACCCAGTACTTC. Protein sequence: CASEPRRDFETQYF.

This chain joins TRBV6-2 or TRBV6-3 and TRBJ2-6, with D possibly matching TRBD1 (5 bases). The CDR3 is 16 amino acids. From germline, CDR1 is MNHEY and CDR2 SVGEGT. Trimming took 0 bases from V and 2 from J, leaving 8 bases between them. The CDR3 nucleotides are TGTGCCAGCAGTTACTCGGACAATACTGGGGCCAACGTCCTGACTTTC. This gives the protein CASSYSDNTGANVLTF.

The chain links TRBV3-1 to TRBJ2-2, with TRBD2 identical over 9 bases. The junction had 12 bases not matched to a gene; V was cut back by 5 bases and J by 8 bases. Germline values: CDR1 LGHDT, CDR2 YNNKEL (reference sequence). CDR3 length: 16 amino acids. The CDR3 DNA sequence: TGTGCCAGCAGCAGAATAGCGGGAGTGACGTCGGGGGAGCTGTTTTTT. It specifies CASSRIAGVTSGELFF.

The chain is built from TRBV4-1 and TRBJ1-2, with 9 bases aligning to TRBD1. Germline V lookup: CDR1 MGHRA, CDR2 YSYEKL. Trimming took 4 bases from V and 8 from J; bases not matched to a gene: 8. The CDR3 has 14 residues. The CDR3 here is CASSPTRDRDGYTF. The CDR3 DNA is TGCGCCAGCAGCCCGACCCGGGACAGGGACGGCTACACCTTC.

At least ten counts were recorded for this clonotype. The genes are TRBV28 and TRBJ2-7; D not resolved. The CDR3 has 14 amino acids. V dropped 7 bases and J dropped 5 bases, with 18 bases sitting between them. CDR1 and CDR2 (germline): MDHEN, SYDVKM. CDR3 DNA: TGTGCCAGCATTTCCCCGGGCGCGAGGAACGAGCAGTACTTC. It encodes CASISPGARNEQYF. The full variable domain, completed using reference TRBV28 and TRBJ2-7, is DVKVTQSSRYLVKRTGEKVFLECVQDMDHENMFWYRQDPGLGLRLIYFSYDVKMKEKGDIPEGYSVSREKKERFSLILESASTNQTSMYLCASISPGARNEQYFGPGTRLTVT.

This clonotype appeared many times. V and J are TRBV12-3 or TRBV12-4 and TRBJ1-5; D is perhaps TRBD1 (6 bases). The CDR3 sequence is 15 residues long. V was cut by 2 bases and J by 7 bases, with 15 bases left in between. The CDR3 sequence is CASSLMGAGKQPQHF. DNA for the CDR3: TGTGCCAGCAGTTTAATGGGGGCTGGGAAACAGCCCCAGCATTTT.

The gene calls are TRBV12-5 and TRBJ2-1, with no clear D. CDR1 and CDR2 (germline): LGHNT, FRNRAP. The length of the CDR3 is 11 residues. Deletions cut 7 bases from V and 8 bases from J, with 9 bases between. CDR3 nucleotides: TGTGCTAGTGCCCTGTTCCATGAGCAGTTCTTC. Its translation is CASALFHEQFF.

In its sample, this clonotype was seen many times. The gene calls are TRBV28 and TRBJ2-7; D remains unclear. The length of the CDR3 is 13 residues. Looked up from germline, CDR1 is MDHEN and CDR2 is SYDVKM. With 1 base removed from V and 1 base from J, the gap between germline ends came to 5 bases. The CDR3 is CASSLSPSYEQYF. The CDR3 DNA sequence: TGTGCCAGCAGTTTATCCCCATCCTACGAGCAGTACTTC. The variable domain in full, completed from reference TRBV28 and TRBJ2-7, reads DVKVTQSSRYLVKRTGEKVFLECVQDMDHENMFWYRQDPGLGLRLIYFSYDVKMKEKGDIPEGYSVSREKKERFSLILESASTNQTSMYLCASSLSPSYEQYFGPGTRLTVT.

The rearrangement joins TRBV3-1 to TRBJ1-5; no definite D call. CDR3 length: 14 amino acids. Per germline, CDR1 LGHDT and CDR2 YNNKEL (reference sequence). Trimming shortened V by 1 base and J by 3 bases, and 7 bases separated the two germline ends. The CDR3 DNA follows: TGTGCCAGCAGCCAAGGCAGTGCCAATCAGCCCCAGCATTTT. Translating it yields CASSQGSANQPQHF.

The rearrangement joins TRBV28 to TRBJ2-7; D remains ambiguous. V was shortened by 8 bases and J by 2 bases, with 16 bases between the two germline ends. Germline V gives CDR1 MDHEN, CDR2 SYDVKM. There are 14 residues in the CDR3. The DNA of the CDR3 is TGTGCCAGCGGGCGCCGCTGGATTACCTACGAGCAGTACTTC. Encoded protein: CASGRRWITYEQYF. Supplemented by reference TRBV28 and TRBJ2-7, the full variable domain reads DVKVTQSSRYLVKRTGEKVFLECVQDMDHENMFWYRQDPGLGLRLIYFSYDVKMKEKGDIPEGYSVSREKKERFSLILESASTNQTSMYLCASGRRWITYEQYFGPGTRLTVT.

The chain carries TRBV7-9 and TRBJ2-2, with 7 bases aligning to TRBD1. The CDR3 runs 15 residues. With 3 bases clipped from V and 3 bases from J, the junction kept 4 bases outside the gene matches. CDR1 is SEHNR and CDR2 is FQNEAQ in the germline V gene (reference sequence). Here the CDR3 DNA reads TGTGCCAGCAGCTTTAGACAGGGCCACACCGGGGAGCTGTTTTTT. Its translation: CASSFRQGHTGELFF.

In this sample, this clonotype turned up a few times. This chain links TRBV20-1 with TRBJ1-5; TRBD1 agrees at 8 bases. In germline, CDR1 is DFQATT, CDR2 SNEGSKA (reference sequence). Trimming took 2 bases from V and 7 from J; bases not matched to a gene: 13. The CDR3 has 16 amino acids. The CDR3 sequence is CSARSISGQAGQPQHF. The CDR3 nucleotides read TGCAGTGCTAGATCCATATCGGGACAGGCGGGACAGCCCCAGCATTTT.

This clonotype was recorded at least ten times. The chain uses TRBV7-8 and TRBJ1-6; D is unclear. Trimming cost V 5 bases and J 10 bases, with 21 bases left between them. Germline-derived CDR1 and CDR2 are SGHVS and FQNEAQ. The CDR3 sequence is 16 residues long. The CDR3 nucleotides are TGTGCCAGCAGCGCTGGACTTAGCGAATGGGAGTCACCCCTCCACTTT. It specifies CASSAGLSEWESPLHF.

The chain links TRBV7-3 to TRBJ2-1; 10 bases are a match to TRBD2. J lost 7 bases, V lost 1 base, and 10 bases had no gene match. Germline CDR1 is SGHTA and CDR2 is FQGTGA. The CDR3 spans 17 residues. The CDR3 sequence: CASSLNPLSGRGNEQFF. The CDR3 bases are TGTGCCAGCAGCTTAAACCCCTTAAGCGGGAGGGGAAATGAGCAGTTCTTC.

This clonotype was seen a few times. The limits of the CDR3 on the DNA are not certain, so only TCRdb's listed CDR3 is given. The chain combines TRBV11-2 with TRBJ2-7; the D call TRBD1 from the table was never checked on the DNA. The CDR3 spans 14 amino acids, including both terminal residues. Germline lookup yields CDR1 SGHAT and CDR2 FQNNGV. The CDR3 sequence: CASSFGGGAGAVYF.

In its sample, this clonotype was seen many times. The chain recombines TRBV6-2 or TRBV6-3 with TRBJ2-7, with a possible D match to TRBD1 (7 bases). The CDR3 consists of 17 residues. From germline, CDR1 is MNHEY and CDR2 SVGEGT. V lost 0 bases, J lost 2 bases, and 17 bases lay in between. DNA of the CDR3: TGTGCCAGCAGTTACTCGACAGCCGCGGGACAGACCTACGAGCAGTACTTC. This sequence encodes CASSYSTAAGQTYEQYF.